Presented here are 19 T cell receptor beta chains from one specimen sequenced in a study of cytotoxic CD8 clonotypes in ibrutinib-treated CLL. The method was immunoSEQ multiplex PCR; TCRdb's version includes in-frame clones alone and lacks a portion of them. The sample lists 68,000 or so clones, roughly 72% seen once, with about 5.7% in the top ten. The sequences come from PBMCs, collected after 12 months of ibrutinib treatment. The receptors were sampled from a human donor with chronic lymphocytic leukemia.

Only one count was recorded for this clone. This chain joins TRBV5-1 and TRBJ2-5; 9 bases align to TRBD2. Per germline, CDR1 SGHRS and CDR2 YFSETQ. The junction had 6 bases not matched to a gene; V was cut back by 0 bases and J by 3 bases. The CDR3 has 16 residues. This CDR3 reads CASSLGLAATKETQYF. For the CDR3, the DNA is TGCGCCAGCAGCTTGGGACTAGCGGCGACCAAAGAGACCCAGTACTTC.

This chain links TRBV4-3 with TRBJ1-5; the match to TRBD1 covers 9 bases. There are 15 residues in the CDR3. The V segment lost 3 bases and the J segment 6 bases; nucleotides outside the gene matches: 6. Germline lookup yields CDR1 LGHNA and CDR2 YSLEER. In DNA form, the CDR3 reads TGCGCCAGCAGCCAGGACAGGGGATTCGTTCAGCCCCAGCATTTT. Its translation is CASSQDRGFVQPQHF.

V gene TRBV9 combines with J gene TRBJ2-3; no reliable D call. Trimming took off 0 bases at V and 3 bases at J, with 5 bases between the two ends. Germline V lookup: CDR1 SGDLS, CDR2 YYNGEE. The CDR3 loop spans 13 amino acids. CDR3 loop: CASSVGWTDTQYF. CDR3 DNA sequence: TGTGCCAGCAGCGTAGGTTGGACAGATACGCAGTATTTT. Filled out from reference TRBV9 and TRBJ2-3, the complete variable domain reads DSGVTQTPKHLITATGQRVTLRCSPRSGDLSVYWYQQSLDQGLQFLIQYYNGEERAKGNILERFSAQQFPDLHSELNLSSLELGDSALYFCASSVGWTDTQYFGPGTRLTVL.

CDR3 in amino acids: CASSRHYEQYF. For the CDR3, the DNA is TGTGCCAGCAGCCGCCACTACGAGCAGTACTTC. The rearrangement joins TRBV5-5 to TRBJ2-7; D not certain. The CDR3 runs to 11 residues. V shed 4 bases and J shed 3 bases, with 5 bases lying between them. Per the germline V gene, CDR1 is SGHKS and CDR2 is YYEKEE (reference sequence).

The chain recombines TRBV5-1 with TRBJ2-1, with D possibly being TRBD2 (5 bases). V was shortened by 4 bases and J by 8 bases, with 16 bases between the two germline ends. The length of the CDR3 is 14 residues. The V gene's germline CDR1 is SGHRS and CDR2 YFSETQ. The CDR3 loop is CASSPDLPSDEQFF. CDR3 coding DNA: TGCGCCAGCAGCCCGGACTTACCCTCGGATGAGCAGTTCTTC. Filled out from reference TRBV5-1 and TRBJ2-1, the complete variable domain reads KAGVTQTPRYLIKTRGQQVTLSCSPISGHRSVSWYQQTPGQGLQFLFEYFSETQRNKGNFPGRFSGRQFSNSRSEMNVSTLELGDSALYLCASSPDLPSDEQFFGPGTRLTVL.

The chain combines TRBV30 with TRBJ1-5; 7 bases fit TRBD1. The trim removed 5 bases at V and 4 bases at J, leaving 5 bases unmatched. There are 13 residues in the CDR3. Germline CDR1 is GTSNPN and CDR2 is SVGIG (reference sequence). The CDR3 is CAWGTAINQPQHF. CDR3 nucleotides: TGTGCCTGGGGGACAGCCATTAATCAGCCCCAGCATTTT. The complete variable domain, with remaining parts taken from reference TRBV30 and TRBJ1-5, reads SQTIHQWPATLVQPVGSPLSLECTVEGTSNPNLYWYRQAAGRGLQLLFYSVGIGQISSEVPQNLSASRPQDRQFILSSKKLLLSDSGFYLCAWGTAINQPQHFGDGTRLSIL.

CDR3 in amino acids: CASSLARSNYGYTF. In nucleotides, the CDR3 is TGTGCCAGCAGCTTAGCTCGGTCCAATTATGGCTACACCTTC. The J gene is TRBJ1-2, the V gene TRBV7-2; D is undetermined. The CDR3 consists of 14 residues. From germline, CDR1 is SGHTA and CDR2 FQGNSA. The V and J ends lost 0 bases and 5 bases respectively, with 10 bases between them.

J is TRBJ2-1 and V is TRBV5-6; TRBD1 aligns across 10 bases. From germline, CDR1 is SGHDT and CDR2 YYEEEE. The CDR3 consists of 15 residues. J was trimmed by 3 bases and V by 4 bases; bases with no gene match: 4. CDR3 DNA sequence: TGTGCCAGCAGCCGCGGGACAGGGGACTACAATGAGCAGTTCTTC. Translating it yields CASSRGTGDYNEQFF.

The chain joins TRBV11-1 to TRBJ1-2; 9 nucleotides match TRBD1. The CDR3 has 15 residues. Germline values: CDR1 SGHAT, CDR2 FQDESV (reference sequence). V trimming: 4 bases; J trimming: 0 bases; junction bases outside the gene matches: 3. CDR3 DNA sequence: TGTGCCAGCAGCTCCCGACAGGGGGCTAACTATGGCTACACCTTC. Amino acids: CASSSRQGANYGYTF.

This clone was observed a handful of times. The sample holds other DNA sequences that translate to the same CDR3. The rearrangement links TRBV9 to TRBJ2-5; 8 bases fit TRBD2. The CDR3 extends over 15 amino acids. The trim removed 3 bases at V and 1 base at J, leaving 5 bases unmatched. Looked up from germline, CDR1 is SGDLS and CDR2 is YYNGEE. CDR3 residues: CASSAGLAAQETQYF. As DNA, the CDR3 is TGTGCCAGCAGCGCAGGACTAGCAGCCCAAGAGACCCAGTACTTC.

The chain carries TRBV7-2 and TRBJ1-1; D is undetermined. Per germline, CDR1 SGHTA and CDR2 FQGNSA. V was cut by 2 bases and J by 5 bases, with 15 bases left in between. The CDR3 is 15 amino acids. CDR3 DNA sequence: TGTGCCAGCAGCTTAAATAGCGCCAGGCTTACTGAAGCTTTCTTT. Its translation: CASSLNSARLTEAFF.

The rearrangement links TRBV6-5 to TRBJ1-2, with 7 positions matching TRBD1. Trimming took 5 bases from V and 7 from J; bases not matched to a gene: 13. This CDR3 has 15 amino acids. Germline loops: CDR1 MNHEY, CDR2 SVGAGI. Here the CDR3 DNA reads TGTGCCAGCAGTACAAATACGGACAGGTCGGGTGGCTACACCTTC. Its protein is CASSTNTDRSGGYTF.

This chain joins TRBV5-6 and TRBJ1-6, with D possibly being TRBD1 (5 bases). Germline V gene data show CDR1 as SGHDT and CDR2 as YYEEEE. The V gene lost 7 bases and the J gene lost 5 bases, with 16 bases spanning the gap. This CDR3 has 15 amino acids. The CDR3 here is CASLEGTLNNSPLHF. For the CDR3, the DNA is TGTGCCAGCCTGGAGGGGACTCTCAATAATTCACCCCTCCACTTT.

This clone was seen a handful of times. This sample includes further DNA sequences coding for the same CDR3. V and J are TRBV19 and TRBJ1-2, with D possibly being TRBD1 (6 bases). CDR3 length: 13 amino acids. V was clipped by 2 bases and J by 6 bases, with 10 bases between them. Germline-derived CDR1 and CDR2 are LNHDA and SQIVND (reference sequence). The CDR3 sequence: CASSISRGDGYTF. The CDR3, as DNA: TGTGCCAGTAGTATATCCAGGGGAGATGGCTACACCTTC. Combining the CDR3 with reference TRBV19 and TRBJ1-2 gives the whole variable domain DGGITQSPKYLFRKEGQNVTLSCEQNLNHDAMYWYRQDPGQGLRLIYYSQIVNDFQKGDIAEGYSVSREKKESFPLTVTSAQKNPTAFYLCASSISRGDGYTFGSGTRLTVV.

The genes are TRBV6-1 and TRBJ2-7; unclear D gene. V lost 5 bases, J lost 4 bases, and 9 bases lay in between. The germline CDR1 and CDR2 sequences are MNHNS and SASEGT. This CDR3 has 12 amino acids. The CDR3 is CASSRSLYEQYF. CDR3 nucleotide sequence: TGTGCCAGCAGTCGGAGTCTGTACGAGCAGTACTTC.

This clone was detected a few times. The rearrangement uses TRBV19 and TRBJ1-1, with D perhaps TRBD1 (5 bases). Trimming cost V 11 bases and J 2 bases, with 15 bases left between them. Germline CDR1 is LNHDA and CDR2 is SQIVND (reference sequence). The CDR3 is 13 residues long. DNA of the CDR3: TGTGCCGCGTGGGGGTTCGGCAACACTGAAGCTTTCTTT. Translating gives CAAWGFGNTEAFF.

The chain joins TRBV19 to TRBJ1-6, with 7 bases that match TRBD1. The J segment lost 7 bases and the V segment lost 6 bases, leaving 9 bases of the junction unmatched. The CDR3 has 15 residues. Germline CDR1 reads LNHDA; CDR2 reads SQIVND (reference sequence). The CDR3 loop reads CASRGGTGVNSPLHF. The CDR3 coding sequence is TGTGCCAGTAGGGGGGGCACAGGGGTAAATTCACCCCTCCACTTT. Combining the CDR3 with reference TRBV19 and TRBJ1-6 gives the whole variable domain DGGITQSPKYLFRKEGQNVTLSCEQNLNHDAMYWYRQDPGQGLRLIYYSQIVNDFQKGDIAEGYSVSREKKESFPLTVTSAQKNPTAFYLCASRGGTGVNSPLHFGNGTRLTVT.

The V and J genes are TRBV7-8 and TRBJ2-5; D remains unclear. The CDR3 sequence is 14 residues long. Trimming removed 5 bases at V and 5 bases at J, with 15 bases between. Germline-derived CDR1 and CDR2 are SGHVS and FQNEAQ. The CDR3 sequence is CASSPQVGGETQYF. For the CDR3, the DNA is TGTGCCAGCAGCCCCCAGGTGGGCGGTGAGACCCAGTACTTC.

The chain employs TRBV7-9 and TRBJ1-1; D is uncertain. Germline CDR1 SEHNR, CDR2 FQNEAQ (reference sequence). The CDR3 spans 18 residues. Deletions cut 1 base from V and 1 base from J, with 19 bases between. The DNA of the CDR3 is TGTGCCAGCAGCTTAGGGCTCGACACGGAGGCAGCGAACACTGAAGCTTTCTTT. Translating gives CASSLGLDTEAANTEAFF.